The T cell receptor (beta chain) described here comes from a study of memory CD4+ T cells and cytomegalovirus serostatus. The study's findings and limits: Repertoires predicted CMV serostatus with median bootstrapped AUC of approximately 0.95.

Libraries were prepared by immunoSEQ multiplex PCR; TCRdb keeps only in-frame clonotypes and omits some of them. The repertoire holds approximately 40,000 clones, with 75% to 85% as singletons. The CDR3 runs 13 residues. CDR1 and CDR2 from the germline V gene are SGHDN and FVKESK. Trimming cost V 5 bases and J 2 bases, with 9 bases left between them. The sort gate was single viable CD3+CD4+CD8-CD45RO+ cells for memory CD4+ T cells. As regards this clone: No antigen is known for it.

This receptor was identified in an adult in good health and CMV-seronegative. The specimen sequenced was memory CD4+ T cells from blood. The chain joins TRBV14 to TRBJ1-1, with a possible D match to TRBD1 (5 bases). CDR3 region: CASSADSNTEAFF. The CDR3 DNA reads as TGTGCCAGCAGCGCTGACAGCAACACTGAAGCTTTCTTT.